The entry below describes one T cell receptor beta chain. The sample originates from a study of T cells after somatic rescue of genetic block. Assay used: immunoSEQ multiplex PCR; TCRdb lists only in-frame clones, some missing. In the table there are approximately 88,000 clones, just under 90% of which are singletons. This CDR3 is 17 amino acids long. Germline V gene lookup returns CDR1 SGHNT and CDR2 YENEEA. Germline trimming cut 0 bases from V and 1 base from J; bases unmatched to any gene: 7. V usage is TRBV11-3 and J usage is TRBJ2-7; 9 nucleotides line up with TRBD1. The TCR was taken from a woman between 18 and 29 years old. Sequencing used peripheral blood mononuclear cells (PBMCs). CDR3 in DNA: TGTGCCAGCAGCTTAGAGATCCCGGACAGGGGTTCCTACGAGCAGTACTTC. It codes for CASSLEIPDRGSYEQYF.